The next 4 T cell receptor beta chains were all read from a single sample in a study of post-analysis software for immune sequencing data. Study findings and constraints: Patients showed TRBV5-6, TRBV5-1 and TRBV20-1 among a few TRBV segments more frequent than in controls.

No cognate antigen is known for these TCRs. cDNA libraries for TCR beta contained unique molecular identifiers. MiXCR was run by TCRdb on the PCR reads, yielding one entry per CDR3 protein. Found here are hundreds of thousands of distinct CDR3 sequences, 25% to 30% of them singletons; the top ten hold approximately 0.55%. Sequencing was performed on blood. These TCRs come from a girl under 18 with multiple sclerosis.

In regard to this clonotype: The junction shows a germline mismatch at one end, possibly a read error. The chain links TRBV6-5 to TRBJ2-1, with D perhaps given as TRBD1 or TRBD2 (6 bases each). CDR1 MNHEY and CDR2 SVGAGI come from the germline V gene. The length of the CDR3 is 14 residues. CDR3 sequence reads: CAGRRDMAYNEQFF. The CDR3 DNA reads as TGTGCCGGCAGGAGGGACATGGCCTACAATGAGCAGTTCTTC.

This chain links TRBV20-1 with TRBJ2-3; unclear D gene. Trimming cost V 5 bases and J 6 bases, with 15 bases left between them. This CDR3 is built from 13 residues. From germline, CDR1 is DFQATT and CDR2 SNEGSKA (reference sequence). CDR3 protein: CSAPPRLGDTQYF. The CDR3 nucleotides are TGCAGTGCTCCCCCGCGACTCGGGGATACGCAGTATTTT.

The chain is built from TRBV14 and TRBJ1-1, with D hard to call. This CDR3 is 13 amino acids long. The germline CDR1 and CDR2 sequences are SGHDN and FVKESK. The V and J ends lost 3 bases and 4 bases respectively, with 9 bases between them. This CDR3 is CASSQGRATEAFF. For the CDR3, the DNA is TGTGCCAGCAGCCAGGGCCGGGCCACTGAAGCTTTCTTT.

The chain recombines TRBV6-2 or TRBV6-3 with TRBJ2-3; 8 bases are a match to TRBD2. The CDR3 covers 16 residues. Trimming cost V 4 bases and J 2 bases; bases outside gene matches: 8. Germline loops: CDR1 MNHEY, CDR2 SVGEGT. CDR3 sequence reads: CASSFNRGGLTDTQYF. Written as DNA, the CDR3 is TGTGCCAGCAGTTTCAATCGGGGGGGCCTCACAGATACGCAGTATTTT.